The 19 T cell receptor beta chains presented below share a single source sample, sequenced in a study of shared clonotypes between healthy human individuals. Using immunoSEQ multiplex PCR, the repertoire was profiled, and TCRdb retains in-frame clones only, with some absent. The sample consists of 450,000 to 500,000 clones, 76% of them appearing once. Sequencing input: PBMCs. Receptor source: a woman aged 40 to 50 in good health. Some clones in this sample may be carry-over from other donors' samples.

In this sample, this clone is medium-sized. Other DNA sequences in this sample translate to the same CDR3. The CDR3 protein is CALALDQIVAYEQYF. In DNA form, the CDR3 reads TGTGCCTTAGCCTTGGACCAGATAGTGGCCTACGAGCAGTACTTC. The chain combines TRBV30 with TRBJ2-7; D unresolved. V lost 7 bases and J lost 2, with 21 bases in between. From germline, CDR1 is GTSNPN and CDR2 SVGIG (reference sequence). This CDR3 region has 15 residues.

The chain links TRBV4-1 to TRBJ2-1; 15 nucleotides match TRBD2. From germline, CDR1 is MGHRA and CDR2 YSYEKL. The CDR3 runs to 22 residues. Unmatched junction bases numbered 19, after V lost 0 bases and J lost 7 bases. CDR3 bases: TGCGCCAGCAGCCAAGAGAGATTTTCCCGGACTAGCGGGAGGGCCGGTGGGAATGAGCAGTTCTTC. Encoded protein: CASSQERFSRTSGRAGGNEQFF.

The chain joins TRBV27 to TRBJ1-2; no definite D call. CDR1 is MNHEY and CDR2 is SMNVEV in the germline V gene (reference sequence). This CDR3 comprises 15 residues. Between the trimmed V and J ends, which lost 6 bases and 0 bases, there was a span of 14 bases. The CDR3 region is CASSLEAETNYGYTF. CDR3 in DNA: TGTGCCAGCAGCCTGGAGGCGGAGACTAACTATGGCTACACCTTC.

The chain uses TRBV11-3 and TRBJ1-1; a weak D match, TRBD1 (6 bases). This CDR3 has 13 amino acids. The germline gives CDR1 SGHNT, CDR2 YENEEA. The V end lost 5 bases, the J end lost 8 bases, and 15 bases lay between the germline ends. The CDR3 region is CASSQDRDMEAFF. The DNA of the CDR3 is TGTGCCAGCAGCCAAGACCGGGACATGGAAGCTTTCTTT.

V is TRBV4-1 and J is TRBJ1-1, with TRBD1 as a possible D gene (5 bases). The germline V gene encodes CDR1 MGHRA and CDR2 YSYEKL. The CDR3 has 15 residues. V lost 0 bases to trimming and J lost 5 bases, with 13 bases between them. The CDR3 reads CASSQDLQGITEAFF. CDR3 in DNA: TGCGCCAGCAGCCAAGATCTCCAGGGTATAACTGAAGCTTTCTTT.

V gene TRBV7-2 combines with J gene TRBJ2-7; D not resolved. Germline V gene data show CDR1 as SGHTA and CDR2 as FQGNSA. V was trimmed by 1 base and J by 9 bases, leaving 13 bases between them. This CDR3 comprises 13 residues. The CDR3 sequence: CASSLGRLNRQYF. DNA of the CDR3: TGTGCCAGCAGCTTAGGCAGGCTAAATCGGCAGTACTTC.

The CDR3 sequence is CASSLSTGNEQFF. The DNA of the CDR3 is TGTGCCAGCAGCCTATCCACAGGGAATGAGCAGTTCTTC. This rearrangement joins TRBV11-3 to TRBJ2-1; D is perhaps TRBD1 (6 bases). CDR1 and CDR2 (germline): SGHNT, YENEEA. This CDR3 comprises 13 residues. V was cut by 5 bases and J by 7 bases, with 12 bases left in between.

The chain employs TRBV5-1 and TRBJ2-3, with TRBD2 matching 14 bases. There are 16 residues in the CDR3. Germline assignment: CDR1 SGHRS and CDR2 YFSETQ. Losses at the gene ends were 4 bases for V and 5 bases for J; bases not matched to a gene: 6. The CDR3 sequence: CASSHPGLAGVDTQYF. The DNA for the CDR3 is TGCGCCAGCAGCCACCCGGGACTAGCGGGAGTAGATACGCAGTATTTT.

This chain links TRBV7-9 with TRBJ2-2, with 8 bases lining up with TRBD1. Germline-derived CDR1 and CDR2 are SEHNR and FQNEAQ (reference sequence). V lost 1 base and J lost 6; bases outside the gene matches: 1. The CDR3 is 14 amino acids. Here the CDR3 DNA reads TGTGCCAGCAGCTTAGAACAGGGGGCCGGGGAGCTGTTTTTT. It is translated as CASSLEQGAGELFF.

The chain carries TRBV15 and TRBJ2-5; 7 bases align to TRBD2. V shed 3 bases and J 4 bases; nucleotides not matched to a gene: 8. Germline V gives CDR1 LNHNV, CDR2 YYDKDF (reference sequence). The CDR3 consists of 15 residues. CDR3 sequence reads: CATSSDQLAGETQYF. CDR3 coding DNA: TGTGCCACCAGCAGCGATCAGTTAGCGGGAGAGACCCAGTACTTC. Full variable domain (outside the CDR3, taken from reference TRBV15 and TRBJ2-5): DAMVIQNPRYQVTQFGKPVTLSCSQTLNHNVMYWYQQKSSQAPKLLFHYYDKDFNNEADTPDNFQSRRPNTSFCFLDIRSPGLGDTAMYLCATSSDQLAGETQYFGPGTRLLVL.

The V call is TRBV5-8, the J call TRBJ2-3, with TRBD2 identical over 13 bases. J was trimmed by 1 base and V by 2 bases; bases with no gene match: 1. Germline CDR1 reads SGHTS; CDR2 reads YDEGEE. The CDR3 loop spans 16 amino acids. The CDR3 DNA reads TGTGCCAGCAGCTTTGGACTAGCGGGAGGCACAGATACGCAGTATTTT. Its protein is CASSFGLAGGTDTQYF.

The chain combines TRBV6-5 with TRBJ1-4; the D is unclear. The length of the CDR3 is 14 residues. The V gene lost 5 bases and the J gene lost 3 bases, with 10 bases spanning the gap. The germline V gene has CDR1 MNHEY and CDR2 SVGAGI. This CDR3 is CASSLLGPNEKLFF. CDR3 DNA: TGTGCCAGCAGTCTCCTCGGACCTAATGAAAAACTGTTTTTT.

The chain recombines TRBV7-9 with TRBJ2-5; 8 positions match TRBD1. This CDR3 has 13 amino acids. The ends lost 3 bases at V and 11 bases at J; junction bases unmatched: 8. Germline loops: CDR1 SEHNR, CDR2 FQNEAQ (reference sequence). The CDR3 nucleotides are TGTGCCAGCAGCTTGACAGGGGTGGGGGAGCAGTACTTC. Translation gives CASSLTGVGEQYF. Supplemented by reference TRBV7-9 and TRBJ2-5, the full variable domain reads DTGVSQNPRHKITKRGQNVTFRCDPISEHNRLYWYRQTLGQGPEFLTYFQNEAQLEKSRLLSDRFSAERPKGSFSTLEIQRTEQGDSAMYLCASSLTGVGEQYFGPGTRLLVL.

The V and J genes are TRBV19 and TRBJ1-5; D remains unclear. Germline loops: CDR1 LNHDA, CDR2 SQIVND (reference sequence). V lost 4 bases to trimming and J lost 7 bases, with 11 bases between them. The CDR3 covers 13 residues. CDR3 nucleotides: TGTGCCAGTAGTAACCAAAACGAACAGCCCCAGCATTTT. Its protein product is CASSNQNEQPQHF.

This CDR3 is CASSIGLAAYEQYF. The CDR3 DNA follows: TGTGCCAGCAGCATCGGACTAGCGGCCTACGAGCAGTACTTC. This sequence joins TRBV5-6 and TRBJ2-7; 10 bases are shared with TRBD2. This CDR3 region has 14 residues. Germline CDR1 SGHDT, CDR2 YYEEEE. The V segment lost 4 bases and the J segment 2 bases; nucleotides outside the gene matches: 3.

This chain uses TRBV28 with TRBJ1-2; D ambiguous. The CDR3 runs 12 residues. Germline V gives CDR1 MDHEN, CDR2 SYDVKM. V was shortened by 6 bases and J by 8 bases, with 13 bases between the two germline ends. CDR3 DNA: TGTGCCAGCAGCGCCCTAGCCGGCGGCTACACCTTC. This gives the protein CASSALAGGYTF.

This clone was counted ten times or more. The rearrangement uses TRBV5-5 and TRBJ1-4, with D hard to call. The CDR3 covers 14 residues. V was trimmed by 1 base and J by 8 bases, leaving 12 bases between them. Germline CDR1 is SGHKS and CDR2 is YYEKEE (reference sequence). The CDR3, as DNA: TGTGCCAGCAGCTTGTTCCCTGAGAGAGAAAAACTGTTTTTT. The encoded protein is CASSLFPEREKLFF.

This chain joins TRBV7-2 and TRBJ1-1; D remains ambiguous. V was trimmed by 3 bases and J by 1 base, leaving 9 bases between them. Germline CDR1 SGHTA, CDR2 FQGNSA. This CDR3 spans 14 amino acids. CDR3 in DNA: TGTGCCAGCAGCTTTTTAGTAAAGAACACTGAAGCTTTCTTT. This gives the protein CASSFLVKNTEAFF.

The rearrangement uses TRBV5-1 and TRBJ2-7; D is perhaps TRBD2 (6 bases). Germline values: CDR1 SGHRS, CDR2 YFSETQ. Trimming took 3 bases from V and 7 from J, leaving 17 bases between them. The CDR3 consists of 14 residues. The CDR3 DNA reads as TGCGCCAGCAGCTGGTTACTAGCTTCTGGGGAGCAGTACTTC. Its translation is CASSWLLASGEQYF.